The rows below give T cell receptor beta chains drawn from one sample of a study of shared clonotypes between healthy human individuals. The repertoire was sequenced with immunoSEQ multiplex PCR; TCRdb's copy has only in-frame clones and lacks some. Of hundreds of thousands of clones in the sample, about two thirds were seen once. Sequences were obtained from memory CD4+ T cells sorted from blood. The receptors stem from a woman in her 30s in good health. CDR3s include the opening cysteine and the closing phenylalanine or tryptophan. A D gene is named only where the DNA matches it firmly. Only some rows state a clone size, as once, few, many or a class for expanded clones.

once | TRBJ1-2 | TRBV5-1 | - | CASSLVDTVGGYTF | TGCGCCAGCAGCTTGGTCGACACCGTAGGGGGCTACACCTTC
- | TRBJ2-7 | TRBV10-3 | TRBD1 | CAISERTGSYEQYF | TGTGCCATCAGTGAAAGGACAGGGTCTTACGAGCAGTACTTC
- | TRBJ2-7 | TRBV6-1 | TRBD1 | CASSNRQGGSYEQYF | TGTGCCAGCAGTAATCGACAGGGGGGCTCCTACGAGCAGTACTTC
- | TRBJ2-7 | TRBV4-1 | TRBD2 | CASSQPTSGAYEQYF | TGCGCCAGCAGCCAACCTACTAGCGGGGCCTACGAGCAGTACTTC
- | TRBJ2-7 | TRBV30 | - | CAWSPGTAYEQYF | TGTGCCTGGAGTCCAGGGACGGCCTACGAGCAGTACTTC
- | TRBJ1-5 | TRBV5-6 | TRBD1 | CASSLRGRREPQHF | TGTGCCAGCAGCTTAAGGGGGCGAAGGGAGCCCCAGCATTTT
- | TRBJ2-7 | TRBV18 | - | CASSPDGQSSYEQYF | TGTGCCAGCTCACCGGACGGACAGAGTTCCTACGAGCAGTACTTC
- | TRBJ2-3 | TRBV2 | - | CASSVDSSTDTQYF | TGTGCCAGCAGTGTTGACAGCTCCACAGATACGCAGTATTTT
few | TRBJ2-7 | TRBV29-1 | - | CSVDEGAYEQYF | TGCAGCGTTGATGAGGGCGCCTACGAGCAGTACTTC
- | TRBJ2-1 | TRBV5-1 | TRBD2 | CASSTRLAGVGGEQFF | TGCGCCAGCAGCACACGACTAGCGGGAGTGGGTGGTGAGCAGTTCTTC
- | TRBJ2-7 | TRBV6-5 | - | CASSRDLNYEQYF | TGTGCCAGCAGCAGGGACTTAAACTACGAGCAGTACTTC
- | TRBJ2-7 | TRBV6-5 | TRBD1 | CASSSRTGPNEQYF | TGTGCCAGCAGTTCCCGGACAGGGCCTAATGAGCAGTACTTC
few | TRBJ1-1 | TRBV2 | - | CASNTGPPNTEAFF | TGTGCCAGCAATACAGGGCCACCGAACACTGAAGCTTTCTTT
- | TRBJ2-7 | TRBV4-1 | - | CASSQEDRNSYEQYF | TGCGCCAGCAGCCAAGAGGACAGAAACTCCTACGAGCAGTACTTC
- | TRBJ1-5 | TRBV10-2 | - | CASSEGAEQPQHF | TGCGCCAGCAGTGAGGGGGCAGAACAGCCCCAGCATTTT
- | TRBJ2-3 | TRBV2 | TRBD1 | CASRRGTGGSDTQYF | TGTGCCAGCAGGCGGGGGACAGGGGGATCAGATACGCAGTATTTT
once | TRBJ1-1 | TRBV28 | - | CASSLYRPGNTEAFF | TGTGCCAGCAGTTTATACAGGCCGGGGAACACTGAAGCTTTCTTT
- | TRBJ2-2 | TRBV5-1 | TRBD1 | CASSFPTTGLDTGELFF | TGCGCCAGCAGCTTTCCCACGACAGGGTTGGACACCGGGGAGCTGTTTTTT
once | TRBJ1-3 | TRBV7-9 | - | CASSFTGSGNTIYF | TGTGCCAGCAGCTTTACAGGGTCTGGAAACACCATATATTTT